This T cell receptor (beta chain) was sequenced during a study of blood T cell repertoires in COVID-19. V lost 3 bases and J lost 6, with 12 bases in between. The CDR3 has 13 residues. Data came from immunoSEQ multiplex PCR; TCRdb stores just in-frame clones and leaves some out. The sample shows some 270,000 clones, about 85% of them seen only once. Sequencing input: peripheral blood. The V call is TRBV12-3 or TRBV12-4, the J call TRBJ2-7, with D tentatively TRBD2 (5 bases). The receptor was derived from a human donor with COVID-19, enrolled during active disease. The donor label of this sample is uncertain. The CDR3 nucleotides are TGTGCCAGCAGTTTTGAGACCCGGGGCGAGCAGTACTTC. Translating gives CASSFETRGEQYF.